These 13 T cell receptor beta chains originate from one sample sequenced in a study of T cell clusters in autoimmune cytopenias. TRB rearrangements were amplified by touch-down multiplex PCR with mixed TRB-A/B primers. With the multiplex PCR reads reprocessed, TCRdb shows one record per CDR3 protein and no DNA. Its listing shows about 2,000 distinct CDR3 sequences. TRB was amplified from 250 ng of peripheral blood genomic DNA per sample. The source material was peripheral blood. The receptors originated from a human donor with an autoimmune cytopenia or autoimmune hepatitis (not recorded which).

Measured by frequency, this clonotype is medium-sized. This chain uses TRBV20-1 with TRBJ2-1; TCRdb gives TRBD2 as the D gene, but with no DNA this cannot be confirmed. CDR3 length equals 14 residues. Germline-derived CDR1 and CDR2 are DFQATT and SNEGSKA (reference sequence). CDR3 region: CSVEGLAGVNEQFF.

This clonotype ranks as medium-sized in terms of frequency. The chain has TRBV27 and TRBJ2-7; there is no DNA to check the TCRdb D call of TRBD1. In germline, CDR1 is MNHEY, CDR2 SMNVEV (reference sequence). This CDR3 is 13 amino acids long. The CDR3 loop reads CASSYNREYEQYF.

This clonotype is deemed medium-sized (0.01 to 0.1%) by its frequency. The chain carries TRBV5-5 and TRBJ2-3. The CDR3 runs 15 residues. Germline V gives CDR1 SGHKS, CDR2 YYEKEE (reference sequence). CDR3 amino acids: CASSLGLGGTDTQYF.

This chain uses TRBV5-1 with TRBJ2-1. Germline lookup yields CDR1 SGHRS and CDR2 YFSETQ. The CDR3 sequence is 14 residues long. The CDR3 loop is CASSLDSAYNEQFF.

This clonotype is medium-sized by frequency. The rearrangement joins TRBV6-6 to TRBJ2-7; no DNA is available, so the TRBD2 call from TCRdb remains unchecked. CDR1 is MNHNY and CDR2 is SVGAGI in the germline V gene (reference sequence). The CDR3 length is 16 residues. CDR3 loop: CASSPGLAGTTYEQYF.

The V call is TRBV5-1, the J call TRBJ1-3; TCRdb outputs TRBD1, but without DNA this stays unchecked. CDR1 and CDR2 (germline): SGHRS, YFSETQ. This CDR3 is 15 amino acids long. CDR3 sequence: CASSLEGNPGNTIYF.

This clonotype shows up as medium-sized by frequency. The chain uses TRBV19 and TRBJ2-5; no DNA is available, so the TRBD1 call from TCRdb remains unchecked. The CDR3 has 13 residues. Germline V lookup: CDR1 LNHDA, CDR2 SQIVND (reference sequence). CDR3 sequence: CASSIPGGKTQYF.

This clonotype is classed as medium-sized by frequency. The chain joins TRBV19 to TRBJ2-5; checking the TCRdb D call of TRBD1 is not possible without DNA. The germline V gene has CDR1 LNHDA and CDR2 SQIVND (reference sequence). The CDR3 spans 16 residues. The CDR3 spells CASSLGASGTGETQYF.

This clonotype is classed as medium-sized by frequency. The chain joins TRBV7-6 to TRBJ2-7; lacking DNA, the TRBD1 call made by TCRdb goes unchecked. This CDR3 spans 13 amino acids. CDR1 and CDR2 from the germline V gene are SGHVS and FNYEAQ. The CDR3: CASSPGQFYEQYF.

V and J are TRBV6-2 or TRBV6-3 and TRBJ2-7; TCRdb proposes TRBD1, but this gene call is untestable without DNA. CDR1 is MNHEY and CDR2 is SVGEGT in the germline V gene. The CDR3 runs to 15 residues. This CDR3 is CASRGGAFRGYEQYF.

This clonotype counts as medium-sized (0.01 to 0.1%) by frequency. V and J are TRBV5-1 and TRBJ2-3. CDR1 and CDR2 (germline): SGHRS, YFSETQ. This CDR3 has 12 residues. CDR3 sequence: CASSFPTDTQYF.

This CDR3 is CASSPRTGGAGEQYF. V is TRBV5-1 and J is TRBJ2-7; the D gene TCRdb calls, TRBD1, cannot be checked with no DNA. The germline V gene has CDR1 SGHRS and CDR2 YFSETQ. This CDR3 region has 15 residues.

By frequency, this clonotype registers medium-sized. V gene TRBV18 combines with J gene TRBJ1-5; TCRdb returns TRBD1, unconfirmable since there is no DNA. This CDR3 has 15 amino acids. The germline V gene has CDR1 KGHSH and CDR2 LQKENI. The CDR3 spells CASSPEQGGNQPQHF.